Below, 10 T cell receptor beta chains from the same sample are listed, as sequenced in a study of Tregs in tolerant kidney transplant recipients. Related graft donors supplied nonmyeloablative bone marrow transplants, and mixed chimerism was transient. TCRdb keeps only in-frame clones here, not all; method: immunoSEQ multiplex PCR. This table lists about 14,000 clones. The sample was CD8+ T cells from blood (PBMCs), taken 6 months after the transplant. These receptor sequences come from a human patient who received a combined kidney and bone marrow transplant. Some T cells may trace back to the graft donor.

A remark on this clone: The CDR3 extends 3 residues past the end of the read, so its final part is completed from the germline J gene. The chain combines TRBV6-2 or TRBV6-3 with TRBJ2-7; 11 bases match TRBD2. V was clipped by 0 bases and J by 2 bases; unmatched bases: 3. There are 16 residues in the CDR3. Germline V gene sequence: CDR1 MNHEY, CDR2 SVGEGT. The DNA read from the CDR3 is TGTGCCAGCAGTTACTCGGTACTAGCGGGAGCCTACGAG. Encoded protein: CASSYSVLAGAYE. The full CDR3 protein reads CASSYSVLAGAYEQYF.

Notes on this clone: The read is 3 residues too short to cover the CDR3 end, so that end is filled in from the germline J gene. V is TRBV7-9 and J is TRBJ2-7; possible D gene TRBD2, 6 bases. This CDR3 is built from 13 residues. V shed 0 bases and J shed 6 bases, with 9 bases lying between them. Germline V lookup: CDR1 SEHNR, CDR2 FQNEAQ (reference sequence). CDR3 in amino acids: CASSLADYLEQYF. CDR3 DNA (partial): TGTGCCAGCAGCTTAGCGGACTACCTCGAG.

As regards this clone: The CDR3 goes on 3 residues after the read ends, and that part is filled in from the germline J gene. The chain is built from TRBV2 and TRBJ2-3; 8 bases are shared with TRBD2. The length of the CDR3 is 13 residues. J lost 3 bases, V lost 10 bases, and 6 bases had no gene match. Germline lookup yields CDR1 SNHLY and CDR2 FYNNEI. The part of the CDR3 DNA that was read is TGTGCCACCCGGACTAGCCCTACAGATACG. It yields the protein CATRTSPTDT. The complete CDR3 protein is CATRTSPTDTQYF.

About this clone: The read gets to within 3 residues of the CDR3 end, and the germline J gene fills in the rest. V usage is TRBV23-1 and J usage is TRBJ2-2; 8 nucleotides line up with TRBD2. TRBV23-1 is reported as an ORF; its role is uncertain. The trim removed 10 bases at V and 3 bases at J, leaving 13 bases unmatched. The CDR3 consists of 16 residues. CDR3 DNA, as far as it was read: TGCGCCACCCGGGGGGGCGGGGGAAGCGACACCGGGGAG. Translating gives CATRGGGGSDTGE. The CDR3, in full, reads CATRGGGGSDTGELFF.

Concerning this clone: The read terminates 3 residues ahead of where the CDR3 ends, so the germline J gene completes it. This rearrangement joins TRBV19 to TRBJ2-2, with D possibly being TRBD2 (7 bases). Trimming removed 6 bases at V and 7 bases at J, with 12 bases between. Germline CDR1 LNHDA, CDR2 SQIVND (reference sequence). There are 13 residues in the CDR3. Incomplete CDR3 DNA: TGTGCCAGTAGGACGGGGGGCGGCGGGGAG. Its translation is CASRTGGGGE. The complete CDR3 sequence is CASRTGGGGELFF.

About this clone itself: The CDR3 extends 3 residues past the end of the read, so its final part is completed from the germline J gene. The chain couples TRBV2 to TRBJ2-3, with 7 positions matching TRBD1. With V trimmed by 11 bases and J by 2 bases, 10 bases remained unmatched. This CDR3 spans 14 amino acids. Germline loops: CDR1 SNHLY, CDR2 FYNNEI. CDR3 DNA (partial): TGTGCCTGGTATGAGGGGGCTAACACAGATACG. This codes for CAWYEGANTDT. The CDR3 in its entirety is CAWYEGANTDTQYF.

About this clone itself: The read falls 3 residues short of the CDR3 end, and the missing part is taken from the germline J gene. The chain recombines TRBV2 with TRBJ1-2, with a tentative D call TRBD1 (5 bases). Per germline, CDR1 SNHLY and CDR2 FYNNEI. The CDR3 is 12 residues long. Deletions cut 9 bases from V and 4 bases from J, with 12 bases between. The CDR3 is CARQDRRYGYTF. CDR3 DNA (partial): TGTGCCAGACAAGACAGACGCTATGGC.

With regard to this clone: Read data end 3 residues before the CDR3 end; the end is taken from the germline J gene. V usage is TRBV7-9 and J usage is TRBJ2-7, with TRBD1 matching 8 bases. The germline V gene has CDR1 SEHNR and CDR2 FQNEAQ (reference sequence). The CDR3 extends over 15 amino acids. J gave up 2 bases and V 5 bases, and 8 bases lay outside the gene matches. The CDR3 region is CASSPVQGGAYEQYF. The part of the CDR3 DNA that was read is TGTGCCAGCAGCCCCGTACAGGGGGGAGCCTACGAG.

Remarks on this clone: Read coverage stops 3 residues before the CDR3 terminus; the germline J gene supplies the remainder. This chain connects TRBV19 to TRBJ1-2, with a weak D call TRBD1 (5 bases). CDR1 and CDR2 from the germline V gene are LNHDA and SQIVND (reference sequence). CDR3 size: 14 residues. The V and J ends lost 5 bases and 5 bases respectively, with 15 bases between them. CDR3 amino acids: CASSVDDSSYGYTF. The sequenced CDR3 bases are TGTGCCAGTAGTGTTGATGACAGCTCTTATGGC.

Concerning this clone itself: Read data end 3 residues before the CDR3 end; the end is taken from the germline J gene. The chain recombines TRBV13 with TRBJ2-1; D gene ambiguous. Germline values: CDR1 PRHDT, CDR2 FYEKMQ (reference sequence). Deletions cut 1 base from V and 8 bases from J, with 12 bases between. The CDR3 extends over 14 amino acids. The sequenced part of the CDR3 DNA is TGTGCCAGCAGCTTAGCGGTCTTGCCCCATGAG. This codes for CASSLAVLPHE. The full CDR3 protein is CASSLAVLPHEQFF.